This T cell receptor (beta chain) emerged from a study of tissue T cells after allogeneic stem cell transplantation. The wider study: Graft-versus-host disease patients received grafts, four unmodified and three CD34-selected to deplete T cells. Gastrointestinal graft-versus-host disease was present in all patients, each treated with several therapy lines.

Produced via immunoSEQ multiplex PCR; TCRdb's table is partial and in-frame only. The sample contains more than 20,000 clones, about 90% of which appear only once. Points from the study as a whole: Some tissue clones might be persisting host cells; their alloreactivity or antigen specificity was not determined. Within patients, tissue anatomy strongly shaped TCR repertoire composition.

With regard to this clone: What it binds is unknown.

The CDR3 is 15 residues long. The V gene lost 7 bases and the J gene lost 0 bases, with 11 bases spanning the gap. Germline V gene data show CDR1 as SGHRS and CDR2 as YFSETQ. This clonotype was sampled from a male donor aged 60 or over who later had graft-versus-host disease after an allogeneic stem cell transplant. The chain has TRBV5-1 and TRBJ2-6, with D possibly matching TRBD2 (5 bases). The source material was blood, sampled before transplantation. CDR3 loop: CASSVGSSGANVLTF. DNA of the CDR3: TGCGCCAGCTCGGTGGGGAGCTCTGGGGCCAACGTCCTGACTTTC.